The sequence of this TCR beta chain was determined in a study of blood T cell repertoires in COVID-19. At the level of the study: Acute and convalescent COVID-19 samples came from the United States, Italy and Spain. PBMCs, B-cell-depleted T cells, or T cells were the source of the cDNA or gDNA that made up the material.

The CDR3 loop spans 11 amino acids. The V gene's germline CDR1 is SGHTA and CDR2 FQGNSA. With 4 bases removed from V and 7 bases from J, the gap between germline ends came to 8 bases. The repertoire was sequenced with immunoSEQ multiplex PCR; TCRdb's copy has only in-frame clones and lacks some. Here the sample spans about 330,000 clones, about 92% being singletons. This rearrangement joins TRBV7-2 to TRBJ2-7; D remains unclear. This receptor was identified in a woman aged 25 to 39 who had recovered from COVID-19. Sequenced sample: PBMCs or T cells enriched from blood (not recorded which). CDR3 DNA: TGTGCCAGCAGCTCTTACGAGGAGCAGTACTTC. Its protein is CASSSYEEQYF.